The rows below give T cell receptor beta chains drawn from one sample of a study of OX40 agonist ivuxolimab in advanced cancers. Assay: immunoSEQ multiplex PCR; the TCRdb copy retains only in-frame clones and omits some. The sample has about 33,000 clones, about three quarters seen once; the top ten hold approximately 24%. The starting material was CD4+ or CD8+ T cells sorted from blood, obtained in a trial of the OX40 agonist ivuxolimab. These TCRs come from an adult with an advanced solid tumor such as melanoma, head and neck, liver or kidney cancer. Both conserved end residues are part of each CDR3. D genes are given only for firm matches.

j_gene: TRBJ2-7; len: 15; v_gene: TRBV4-2; d_gene: NA; CDR3aa: CASSQDFRGLAEQYF
j_gene: TRBJ1-1; len: 12; v_gene: TRBV29-1; d_gene: NA; CDR3aa: CSGNRENTEAFF
j_gene: TRBJ1-3; len: 13; v_gene: TRBV19; d_gene: NA; CDR3aa: CASRPFSGNTIYF
j_gene: TRBJ1-2; len: 14; v_gene: TRBV19; d_gene: TRBD1; CDR3aa: CASKRDRGNYGYTF
j_gene: TRBJ2-3; len: 17; v_gene: TRBV7-9; d_gene: NA; CDR3aa: CASSLGLGLLPTDTQYF
j_gene: TRBJ1-1; len: 13; v_gene: TRBV28; d_gene: TRBD1; CDR3aa: CATKTGGVTEAFF
j_gene: TRBJ2-3; len: 16; v_gene: TRBV5-5; d_gene: TRBD2; CDR3aa: CASSLRPGGPTDTQYF
j_gene: TRBJ2-2; len: 15; v_gene: TRBV4-1; d_gene: TRBD1; CDR3aa: CASSLRTGEGLELFF
j_gene: TRBJ2-1; len: 19; v_gene: TRBV27; d_gene: TRBD2; CDR3aa: CASSFGAGSGQSSYNEQFF
j_gene: TRBJ2-1; len: 14; v_gene: TRBV5-1; d_gene: NA; CDR3aa: CASSPEGSYNEQFF
j_gene: TRBJ2-2; len: 16; v_gene: TRBV7-9; d_gene: TRBD2; CDR3aa: CASSSLAGGNTGELFF
j_gene: TRBJ1-1; len: 16; v_gene: TRBV5-1; d_gene: TRBD1; CDR3aa: CASSPTCRGGYTEAFF
j_gene: TRBJ1-1; len: 14; v_gene: TRBV10-3; d_gene: TRBD1; CDR3aa: CAIRSTGENTEAFF